What follows is one TCR beta chain and its context. Ten or more counts support this clonotype. What this receptor recognizes is not known. Within one base of it there is no much larger clone, and no base qualities were kept. Amplification of TCR beta CDR3 regions was carried out from RNA transcripts. The TCR CDR3 was subjected to a first round of RT-PCR using the HTBI primer set and the Qiagen OneStep RT-PCR kit. Libraries were constructed in a second round of multiplex PCR, after which size selection and purification were carried out. Sequencing of the libraries was done on an Illumina HiSeq2000 using paired-end 100 bp reads. Per the authors' processing: SOAPnuke was used to process the raw data, throwing out any read that contained adapters or uncalled bases, had a mean Phred below 15, or lacked an exact constant-primer or identifier match. COPE v1.2.5 was used to merge the high-quality paired reads, and each unique nucleotide sequence was defined as a clonotype. MiTCR v1.1 was used to align the clonotypes against IMGT TRBV, TRBD and TRBJ reference segments. Analysis was restricted to V-J combinations with a frequency above 0.0001, which covered 98% to 99.2% of repertoires. The TCS score was defined as F50 (clonal expansion) divided by E x V (chaos), with BLOSUM62-based TCRdist calculated between CDR3 peptides within each V-J. Welch's t-statistics and random forest reduced approximately 520 V-J features to 13, which were used in a naive Bayes classifier (R e1071). TCRdb ran its own pipeline on the public reads, namely fastp trimming at Q25 and MiXCR clone calling, and kept in-frame beta chains. Here each entry gathers all rows of one CDR3 protein and keeps the most common genes and DNA. In this record, the V and J calls reflect TCRdb's handling and not the investigators' own analysis. The sample records under 400,000 distinct CDR3 sequences, 15% to 18% of which are singletons. Around a quarter of the sample is held by the ten biggest clonotypes.

These data come from a study of T cells in Graves' hyperthyroidism and ophthalmopathy (dated by TCRdb to between 2017 and 2020). Study-wide context: Peripheral blood samples were taken at the time of initial diagnosis, prior to any treatment. A discovery cohort of approximately 100 patients, 43 with Graves' ophthalmopathy and about 60 with stable Graves' hyperthyroidism, was used to find distinguishing TCR V-J signatures. Prospective prediction of ophthalmopathy was tested in an independent validation cohort consisting of fewer than 20 hyperthyroidism patients and 15 to 17 patients who later progressed to ophthalmopathy. For training and testing, the 100 or so patients in the discovery cohort were randomly divided in a 7:3 ratio. The study also compared thyroid tissue and blood T-cell repertoires from five or six Graves' hyperthyroidism patients. After sampling, hyperthyroidism patients received methimazole starting at 30 mg daily, and ophthalmopathy patients received high-dose intravenous methylprednisolone. According to the paper, TCR Vbeta CDR3 sequencing was carried out on about 140 peripheral blood samples, which came from under 50 ophthalmopathy, fewer than 80 hyperthyroidism and approximately 17 progressor patients. General findings and caveats noted by the study authors: No statistical method was used to set the sample size in advance, and investigators knew the group allocation. In validation, the model predicted progression to ophthalmopathy with approximately 71% sensitivity and around 72% specificity, a median of 6.5 months before onset. Most expanded thyroid clonotypes (frequency above 0.001) were also detected in blood, a finding suggesting that blood repertoires may reflect thyroid immune responses. A model built on a 13 V-J signature distinguished ophthalmopathy from stable hyperthyroidism, reaching roughly 88% sensitivity and about 81% specificity in cross-validation and 80%/75% in testing.

The hyperthyroidism patients were between 18 and 65 years old and newly diagnosed, with a disease duration of less than 2 months. Any patient with an uncontrolled infection, another autoimmune disease, pregnancy or lactation was excluded. Diagnoses were based on clinical symptoms, serum thyroxine and TRAb, thyroid ultrasound and orbital computed tomography. For progressor patients, blood was drawn at the first diagnosis of hyperthyroidism, before any ophthalmopathy symptoms had appeared. PBMCs were isolated from 10 ml of fresh peripheral blood by Ficoll-Paque density gradient centrifugation. Progressor patients were initially diagnosed with Graves' hyperthyroidism and developed ophthalmopathy during follow-up. Total RNA was extracted with Trizol reagent, and quality was checked on an Agilent 2100 Bioanalyzer. From the cysteine through the phenylalanine, the CDR3 covers 16 amino acids. Just the 48-base CDR3 DNA is kept, in frame starting at base 1. V sheds 8 bases and J sheds 2 bases, leaving 19 bases between their ends.

The sequenced sample consisted of blood. The rearranged chain carries TRBV12-3 or TRBV12-4 and TRBJ2-1; the D region possibly corresponds to TRBD1 (6 bases align). The sequence was collected from a woman aged 18-35 years with Graves' hyperthyroidism that later progressed to Graves' ophthalmopathy. The CDR3 has the sequence CASCRGWAAPYNEQFF. The bases read TGTGCCAGCTGCAGGGGTTGGGCGGCTCCCTACAATGAGCAGTTCTTC.